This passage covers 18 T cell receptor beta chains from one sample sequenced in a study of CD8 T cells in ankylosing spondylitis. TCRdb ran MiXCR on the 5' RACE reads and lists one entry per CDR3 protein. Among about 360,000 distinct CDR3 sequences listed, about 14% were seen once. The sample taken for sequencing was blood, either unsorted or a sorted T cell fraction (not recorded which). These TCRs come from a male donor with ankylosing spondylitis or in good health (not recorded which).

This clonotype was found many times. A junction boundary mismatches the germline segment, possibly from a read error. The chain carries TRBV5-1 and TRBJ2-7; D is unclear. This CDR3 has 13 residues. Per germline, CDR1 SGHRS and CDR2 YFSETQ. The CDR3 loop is CASSLGSSYEQYF. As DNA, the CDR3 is TGTGCCAGCAGCTTAGGAAGCTCCTACGAGCAGTACTTC.

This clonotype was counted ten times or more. In nucleotides, the CDR3 is TGTGCCAGCAGTCCAGCCAGCGGGGGAGCCAAAAACATTCAGTACTTC. Translation gives CASSPASGGAKNIQYF. This chain joins TRBV12-3 or TRBV12-4 and TRBJ2-4; 8 bases map to TRBD2. Trimming took 5 bases from V and 0 from J; bases not matched to a gene: 6. This CDR3 region has 16 residues.

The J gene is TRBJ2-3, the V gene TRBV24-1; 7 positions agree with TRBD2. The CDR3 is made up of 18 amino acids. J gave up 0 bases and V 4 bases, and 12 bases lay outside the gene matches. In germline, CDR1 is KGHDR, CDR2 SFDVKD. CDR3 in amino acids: CATSDAGTIPGSTDTQYF. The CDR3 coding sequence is TGTGCCACCAGTGACGCCGGGACTATCCCCGGGAGCACAGATACGCAGTATTTT.

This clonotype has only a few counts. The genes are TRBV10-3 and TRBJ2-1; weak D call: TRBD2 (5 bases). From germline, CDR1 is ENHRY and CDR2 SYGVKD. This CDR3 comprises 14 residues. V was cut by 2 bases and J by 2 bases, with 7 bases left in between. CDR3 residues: CAISETRAYNEQFF. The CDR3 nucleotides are TGTGCCATCAGTGAGACGAGGGCCTACAATGAGCAGTTCTTC.

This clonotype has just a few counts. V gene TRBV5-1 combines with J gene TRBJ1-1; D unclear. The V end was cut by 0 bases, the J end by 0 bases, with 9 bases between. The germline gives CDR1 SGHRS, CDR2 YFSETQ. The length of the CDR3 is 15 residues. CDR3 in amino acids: CASSLESILNTEAFF. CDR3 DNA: TGCGCCAGCAGCTTGGAGTCCATTTTGAACACTGAAGCTTTCTTT.

The CDR3 sequence: CASRPSGGRNSNTEAFF. The DNA of the CDR3 is TGTGCCAGCAGACCCTCCGGGGGCAGGAACTCGAACACTGAAGCTTTCTTT. The J gene is TRBJ1-1, the V gene TRBV6-1; tentatively, D is TRBD1 (6 bases). Germline values: CDR1 MNHNS, CDR2 SASEGT. Trimming pared 6 bases from V and 1 base from J, leaving 21 bases between. This CDR3 has 17 amino acids.

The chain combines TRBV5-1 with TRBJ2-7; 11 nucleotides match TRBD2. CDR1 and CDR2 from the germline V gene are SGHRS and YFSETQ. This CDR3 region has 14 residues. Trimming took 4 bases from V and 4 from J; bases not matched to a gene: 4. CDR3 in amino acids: CASSQLAGAYEQYF. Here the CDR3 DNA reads TGCGCCAGCAGCCAACTAGCGGGAGCTTACGAGCAGTACTTC.

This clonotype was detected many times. Here the CDR3 reads CASSLDTGVEKLFF. DNA of the CDR3: TGCGCCAGCAGCTTGGATACAGGAGTTGAAAAACTGTTTTTT. V usage is TRBV5-1 and J usage is TRBJ1-4, with a weak D call TRBD1 (5 bases). The CDR3 runs 14 residues. CDR1 SGHRS and CDR2 YFSETQ come from the germline V gene. V was pared by 0 bases and J by 7 bases, with 10 bases between.

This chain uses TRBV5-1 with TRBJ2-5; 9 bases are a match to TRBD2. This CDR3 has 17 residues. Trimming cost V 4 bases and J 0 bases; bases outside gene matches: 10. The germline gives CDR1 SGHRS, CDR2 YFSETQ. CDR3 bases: TGCGCCAGCAGCCTGAGGTCTAGCGGGAACTACCAAGAGACCCAGTACTTC. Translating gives CASSLRSSGNYQETQYF.

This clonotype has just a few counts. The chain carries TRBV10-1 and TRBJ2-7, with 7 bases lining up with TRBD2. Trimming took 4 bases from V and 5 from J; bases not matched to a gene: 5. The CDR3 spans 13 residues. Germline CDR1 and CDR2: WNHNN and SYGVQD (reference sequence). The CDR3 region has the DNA TGCGCCAGCAGTGTGCGGGAGAGGGACGAGCAGTACTTC. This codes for CASSVRERDEQYF.

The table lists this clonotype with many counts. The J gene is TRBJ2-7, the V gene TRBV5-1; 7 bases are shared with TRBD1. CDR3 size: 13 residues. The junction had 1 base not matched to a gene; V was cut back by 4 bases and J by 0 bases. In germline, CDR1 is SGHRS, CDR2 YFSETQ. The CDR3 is CASSTGDSYEQYF. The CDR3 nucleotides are TGCGCCAGCAGCACAGGGGACTCCTACGAGCAGTACTTC.

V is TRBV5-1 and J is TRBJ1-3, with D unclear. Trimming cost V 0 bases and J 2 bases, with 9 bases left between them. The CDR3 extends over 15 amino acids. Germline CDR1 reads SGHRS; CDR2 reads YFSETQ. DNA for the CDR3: TGCGCCAGCAGCTTGGATCCGGTTACTGGAAACACCATATATTTT. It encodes CASSLDPVTGNTIYF. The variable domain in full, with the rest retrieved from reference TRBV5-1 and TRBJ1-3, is KAGVTQTPRYLIKTRGQQVTLSCSPISGHRSVSWYQQTPGQGLQFLFEYFSETQRNKGNFPGRFSGRQFSNSRSEMNVSTLELGDSALYLCASSLDPVTGNTIYFGEGSWLTVV.

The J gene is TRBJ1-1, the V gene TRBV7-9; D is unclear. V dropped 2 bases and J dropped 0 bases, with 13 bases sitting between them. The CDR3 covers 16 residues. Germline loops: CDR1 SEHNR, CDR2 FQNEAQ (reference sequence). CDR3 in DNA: TGTGCCAGCAGCTTACCGGCGAAGGGCCTGAACACTGAAGCTTTCTTT. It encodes CASSLPAKGLNTEAFF.

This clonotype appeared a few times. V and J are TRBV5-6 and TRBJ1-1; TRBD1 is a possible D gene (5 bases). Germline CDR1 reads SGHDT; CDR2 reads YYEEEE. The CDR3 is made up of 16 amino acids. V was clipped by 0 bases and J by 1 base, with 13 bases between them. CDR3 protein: CASSLEYGRGNTEAFF. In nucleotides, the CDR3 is TGTGCCAGCAGCTTGGAGTACGGGAGGGGGAACACTGAAGCTTTCTTT.

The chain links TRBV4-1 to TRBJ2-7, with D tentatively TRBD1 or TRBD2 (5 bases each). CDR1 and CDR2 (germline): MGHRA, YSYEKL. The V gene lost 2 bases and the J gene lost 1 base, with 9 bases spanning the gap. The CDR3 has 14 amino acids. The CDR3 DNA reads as TGCGCCAGCAGCCAACCTGGGGGTTCCTACGAGCAGTACTTC. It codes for CASSQPGGSYEQYF.

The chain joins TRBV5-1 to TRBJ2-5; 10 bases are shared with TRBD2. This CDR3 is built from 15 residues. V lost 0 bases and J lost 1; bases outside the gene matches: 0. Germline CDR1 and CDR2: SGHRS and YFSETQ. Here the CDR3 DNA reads TGCGCCAGCAGCTTGGCTAGCGGGGGCCAAGAGACCCAGTACTTC. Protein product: CASSLASGGQETQYF.

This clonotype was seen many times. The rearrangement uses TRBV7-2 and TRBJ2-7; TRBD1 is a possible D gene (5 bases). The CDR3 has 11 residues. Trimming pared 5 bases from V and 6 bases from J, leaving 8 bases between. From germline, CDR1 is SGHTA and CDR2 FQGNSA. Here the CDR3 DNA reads TGTGCCAGCAGCCTAAGGGGCGAGCAGTACTTC. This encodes CASSLRGEQYF. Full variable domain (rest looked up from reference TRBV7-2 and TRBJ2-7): GAGVSQSPSNKVTEKGKDVELRCDPISGHTALYWYRQSLGQGLEFLIYFQGNSAPDKSGLPSDRFSAERTGGSVSTLTIQRTQQEDSAVYLCASSLRGEQYFGPGTRLTVT.

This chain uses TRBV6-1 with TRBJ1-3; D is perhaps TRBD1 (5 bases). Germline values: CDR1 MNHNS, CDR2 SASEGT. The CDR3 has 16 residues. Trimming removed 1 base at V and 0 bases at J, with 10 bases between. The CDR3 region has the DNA TGTGCCAGCAGTGAAGGGGGACCGAGCTCTGGAAACACCATATATTTT. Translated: CASSEGGPSSGNTIYF.